This is a list of T cell receptor beta chains from one sample in a study of blood T cells in healthy people across ages. TCRdb re-derived calls from the 5' RACE reads in MiXCR, one entry per CDR3 protein. The data hold hundreds of thousands of distinct CDR3 sequences, with 27% observed a single time. Material for sequencing was blood. The origin of the receptors is a woman in her seventies in good health. Each CDR3 is given with its conserved first and last residue. Each record gives: D gene, J gene, clone size, V gene, CDR3 protein, CDR3 DNA. D genes are given only for firm matches. Clone size is stated in some rows and not others, as once, few, many or a class when expanded.

TRBD1 | TRBJ2-7 | few | TRBV28 | CASRAPGQLYEQYF | TGTGCCAGCAGGGCCCCGGGACAGCTATACGAGCAGTACTTC
TRBD2 | TRBJ2-1 | many | TRBV29-1 | CSGTSGTYNEQFF | TGCAGCGGGACTAGCGGGACATACAATGAGCAGTTCTTC
TRBD2 | TRBJ2-1 | NA | TRBV28 | CASRPAVAGPTEQFF | TGTGCCAGCAGGCCGGCGGTAGCGGGACCCACTGAGCAGTTCTTC
NA | TRBJ2-1 | few | TRBV5-1 | CASSLARSSSYNEQFF | TGCGCCAGCAGCTTGGCTAGATCTAGCTCCTACAATGAGCAGTTCTTC
NA | TRBJ2-5 | few | TRBV27 | CASSLSGQGRKTQYF | TGTGCCAGCAGTTTATCGGGGCAGGGGAGAAAGACCCAGTACTTC
TRBD1 | TRBJ2-1 | few | TRBV27 | CASRTGGAGVSYNEQFF | TGTGCCAGCAGGACAGGGGGCGCGGGTGTCTCCTACAATGAGCAGTTCTTC
NA | TRBJ1-1 | few | TRBV7-3 | CASSLERDTEAFF | TGTGCCAGCAGCTTGGAACGGGACACTGAAGCTTTCTTT
NA | TRBJ1-4 | many | TRBV3-1 | CASSQAGGNEKLFF | TGTGCCAGCAGCCAAGCTGGCGGGAATGAAAAACTGTTTTTT
NA | TRBJ2-4 | NA | TRBV2 | CASSGDRENIQYF | TGTGCCAGCAGTGGCGACAGAGAAAACATTCAGTACTTC
TRBD2 | TRBJ2-7 | NA | TRBV12-3/TRBV12-4 | CASTMGLAGAGEQYF | TGTGCCAGCACTATGGGACTAGCGGGAGCTGGCGAGCAGTACTTC
NA | TRBJ2-5 | NA | TRBV7-9 | CASSSSPGLTQYF | TGTGCCAGCAGTTCTAGCCCTGGGTTGACCCAGTACTTC
TRBD1 | TRBJ1-4 | once | TRBV20-1 | CSASRQGNEKLFF | TGCAGTGCTAGCAGACAGGGTAATGAAAAACTGTTTTTT
NA | TRBJ2-7 | few | TRBV20-1 | CSSPDFPGQYF | TGCAGTTCTCCGGACTTTCCCGGGCAGTACTTC
TRBD2 | TRBJ2-3 | NA | TRBV28 | CASSLSGGAPDTQYF | TGTGCCAGCAGTTTATCGGGAGGGGCCCCAGATACGCAGTATTTT
NA | TRBJ2-1 | NA | TRBV24-1 | CATSSSLDNNYNEQFF | TGTGCCACCAGCTCATCCCTAGACAACAACTACAATGAGCAGTTCTTC
NA | TRBJ2-5 | many | TRBV29-1 | CSVVSLFSERAQETQYF | TGCAGCGTTGTATCGCTTTTTTCAGAGCGGGCCCAAGAGACCCAGTACTTC
NA | TRBJ1-1 | NA | TRBV4-1 | CASSQERLPRAEAFF | TGCGCCAGCAGCCAAGAAAGACTCCCACGGGCTGAAGCTTTCTTT
NA | TRBJ2-7 | NA | TRBV29-1 | CSVEEGLREGEQYF | TGCAGCGTTGAAGAGGGACTCCGGGAAGGGGAGCAGTACTTC
NA | TRBJ2-7 | many | TRBV5-1 | CASSLEAGAKYEQYF | TGCGCCAGCAGCTTGGAGGCAGGGGCCAAATACGAGCAGTACTTC
NA | TRBJ2-5 | NA | TRBV15 | CATSREGETQYF | TGTGCCACCAGCAGAGAAGGGGAGACCCAGTACTTC
NA | TRBJ2-7 | NA | TRBV5-1 | CASSARDLAYEQYF | TGCGCCAGCAGCGCCCGGGATCTCGCCTACGAGCAGTACTTC
TRBD1 | TRBJ1-5 | few | TRBV12-3/TRBV12-4 | CASSMDRGDQPQHF | TGTGCCAGCAGCATGGACAGGGGAGACCAGCCCCAGCATTTT
NA | TRBJ1-1 | NA | TRBV7-9 | CASSLIEVGTEAFF | TGTGCCAGCAGCTTAATTGAAGTGGGCACTGAAGCTTTCTTT
TRBD2 | TRBJ2-1 | once | TRBV20-1 | CSARDLTSPHNEQFF | TGCAGTGCTAGAGATTTGACTAGCCCGCACAATGAGCAGTTCTTC
NA | TRBJ2-7 | NA | TRBV20-1 | CSASYRVHEQYF | TGCAGTGCTAGCTATCGGGTCCACGAGCAGTACTTC
TRBD1 | TRBJ2-5 | NA | TRBV6-1 | CTSRDRAQGTQYF | TGTACCAGCAGGGACAGGGCCCAAGGGACCCAGTACTTC
NA | TRBJ1-2 | NA | TRBV11-1 | CASSQDKGRNYGYTF | TGTGCCAGCAGCCAAGACAAGGGGCGCAACTATGGCTACACCTTC
NA | TRBJ1-5 | few | TRBV6-6 | CAGGEGSQPQHF | TGTGCCGGGGGAGAGGGTAGTCAGCCCCAGCATTTT
NA | TRBJ2-7 | NA | TRBV20-1 | CSASPGTGQIYEQYF | TGCAGTGCCAGCCCCGGGACCGGGCAAATATACGAGCAGTACTTC
NA | TRBJ1-3 | few | TRBV6-2/TRBV6-3 | CASSYSSGNTIYF | TGTGCCAGCAGTTACAGCTCTGGAAACACCATATATTTT
NA | TRBJ1-6 | NA | TRBV7-9 | CASRSTTTNSPLHF | TGTGCCAGCAGATCGACAACTACTAATTCACCCCTCCACTTT
NA | TRBJ2-5 | NA | TRBV20-1 | CSARVRVGETQYF | TGCAGTGCTAGAGTACGGGTAGGAGAGACCCAGTACTTC
TRBD2 | TRBJ2-1 | NA | TRBV24-1 | CATSDSSGGSYNEQFF | TGTGCCACCAGTGATTCTAGCGGTGGCTCCTACAATGAGCAGTTCTTC
NA | TRBJ2-3 | few | TRBV9 | CASSGTHRGTDTQYF | TGTGCCAGCAGCGGAACACACCGGGGCACAGATACGCAGTATTTT
NA | TRBJ2-1 | few | TRBV10-3 | CAISEGGLQGTYNEQFF | TGTGCCATCAGTGAAGGCGGGCTCCAGGGGACCTACAATGAGCAGTTCTTC
TRBD2 | TRBJ2-3 | few | TRBV6-2/TRBV6-3 | CASSKHGLAGADTQYF | TGTGCCAGCAGCAAGCACGGACTAGCGGGAGCAGATACGCAGTATTTT
NA | TRBJ2-3 | few | TRBV28 | CASTPIVGADTQYF | TGTGCCAGCACCCCTATCGTGGGCGCAGATACGCAGTATTTT
NA | TRBJ2-6 | NA | TRBV5-4 | CASSPSGSSSGANVLTF | TGTGCCAGCAGCCCGAGTGGGTCAAGCTCTGGGGCCAACGTCCTGACTTTC
NA | TRBJ1-4 | few | TRBV20-1 | CSARPSTEESEKLFF | TGCAGTGCTAGACCTTCTACGGAGGAGAGTGAAAAACTGTTTTTT
TRBD2 | TRBJ2-3 | few | TRBV5-6 | CASSLRLAGVGTQYF | TGTGCCAGCAGCTTGCGGCTAGCGGGAGTGGGTACGCAGTATTTT
NA | TRBJ1-3 | NA | TRBV7-9 | CASSRNGGPSLGNTIYF | TGTGCCAGCAGCAGGAATGGGGGCCCGTCTCTGGGAAACACCATATATTTT
NA | TRBJ1-4 | few | TRBV29-1 | CSVGNGMDKLFF | TGCAGCGTGGGGAACGGGATGGACAAACTGTTTTTT
TRBD1 | TRBJ2-7 | NA | TRBV3-1 | CASSQEGTGAYEQYF | TGTGCCAGCAGCCAAGAAGGGACAGGGGCCTACGAGCAGTACTTC
NA | TRBJ2-1 | NA | TRBV20-1 | CSARKFPSSYNEQFF | TGCAGTGCTAGGAAGTTCCCAAGCTCCTACAATGAGCAGTTCTTC
TRBD1 | TRBJ2-2 | few | TRBV5-1 | CASSFRDRGTGELFF | TGCGCCAGCAGCTTTAGGGACAGGGGGACCGGGGAGCTGTTTTTT
NA | TRBJ2-5 | NA | TRBV20-1 | CSAGGSRGETQYF | TGCAGTGCTGGAGGCAGTCGTGGAGAGACCCAGTACTTC